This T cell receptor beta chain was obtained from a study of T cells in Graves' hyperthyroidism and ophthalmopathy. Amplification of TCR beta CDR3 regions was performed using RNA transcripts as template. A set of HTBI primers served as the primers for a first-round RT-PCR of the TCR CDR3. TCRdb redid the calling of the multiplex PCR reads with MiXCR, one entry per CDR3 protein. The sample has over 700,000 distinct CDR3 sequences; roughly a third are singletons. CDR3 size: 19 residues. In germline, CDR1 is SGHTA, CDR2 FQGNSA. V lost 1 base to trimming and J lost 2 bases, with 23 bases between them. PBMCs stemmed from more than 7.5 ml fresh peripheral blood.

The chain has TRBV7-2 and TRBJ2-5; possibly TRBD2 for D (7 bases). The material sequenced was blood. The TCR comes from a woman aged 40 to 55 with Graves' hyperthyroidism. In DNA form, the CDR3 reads TGTGCCAGCAGCTTAGATGCAATAGCGGCGGGGGCCCGTCAAGAGACCCAGTACTTC. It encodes CASSLDAIAAGARQETQYF.